These T cell receptor beta chains were read from a single sample in a study of blood T cells in healthy people across ages. TCRdb re-analysed the 5' RACE reads in MiXCR, keeping a single row per CDR3 protein. The sample shows over 1,500,000 distinct CDR3 sequences, around half of them seen only once. Sequencing was carried out using blood. The source of these receptors is a woman aged 40 to 50 in good health. Both conserved end residues are part of each CDR3. D genes are given only for firm matches. The size of a clone is reported for some rows only, either as once, few or many, or as a class for expanded clones.

J	V	size	D	CDR3	DNA
TRBJ2-6	TRBV6-5	NA	TRBD1	CASSSQGQHESGANVLTF	TGTGCCAGCAGTTCACAGGGGCAGCATGAGTCTGGGGCCAACGTCCTGACTTTC
TRBJ2-7	TRBV20-1	NA	NA	CSARPSDPANEQYF	TGCAGTGCTAGACCTTCTGACCCAGCGAACGAGCAGTACTTC
TRBJ2-3	TRBV5-1	few	NA	CASSLLGLGAATDTQYF	TGCGCCAGCAGCTTGCTCGGGTTAGGGGCCGCCACAGATACGCAGTATTTT
TRBJ1-2	TRBV6-2/TRBV6-3	few	NA	CASSSSGAPSPNGYTF	TGTGCCAGCAGTTCGTCCGGTGCGCCCAGCCCGAACGGCTACACCTTC
TRBJ2-7	TRBV6-5	NA	NA	CASSDFGQLYEQYF	TGTGCCAGCAGTGATTTCGGACAGCTCTACGAGCAGTACTTC
TRBJ2-2	TRBV7-9	NA	TRBD2	CASSLKLAGRITGELFF	TGTGCCAGCAGCCTGAAACTAGCGGGGAGGATCACCGGGGAGCTGTTTTTT
TRBJ2-6	TRBV24-1	NA	NA	CATSDPGHPGRANVLTF	TGTGCCACCAGTGATCCCGGGCACCCCGGGAGGGCCAACGTCCTGACTTTC
TRBJ2-3	TRBV20-1	few	NA	CSASGGHTDTQYF	TGCAGTGCTAGCGGGGGGCACACAGATACGCAGTATTTT
TRBJ2-7	TRBV25-1	NA	TRBD1	CASSGWTGGPHEQYF	TGTGCCAGCAGTGGTTGGACAGGGGGACCCCACGAGCAGTACTTC
TRBJ2-5	TRBV6-6	few	TRBD2	CASSYRSGGAQETQYF	TGTGCCAGCAGTTACAGAAGCGGGGGGGCCCAAGAGACCCAGTACTTC
TRBJ2-7	TRBV13	NA	NA	CASSLGRTGTTYEQYF	TGTGCCAGCAGCTTAGGCAGGACAGGGACTACCTACGAGCAGTACTTC
TRBJ2-7	TRBV7-9	NA	NA	CASSVAWGYEQYF	TGTGCCAGCAGCGTAGCCTGGGGCTACGAGCAGTACTTC
TRBJ2-7	TRBV3-1	NA	NA	CASSPPPSGVVYEQYF	TGTGCCAGCAGCCCCCCTCCCTCGGGGGTAGTTTACGAGCAGTACTTC
TRBJ1-2	TRBV20-1	few	NA	CSATPPRTMDGYTF	TGCAGTGCCACCCCCCCAAGAACTATGGACGGCTACACCTTC
TRBJ2-3	TRBV7-2	many	NA	CASSRGGADTQYF	TGTGCCAGCAGTAGGGGCGGTGCAGATACGCAGTATTTT
TRBJ2-1	TRBV5-1	few	NA	CASSSGPEMVNEQFF	TGCGCCAGCAGCTCAGGACCAGAAATGGTCAATGAGCAGTTCTTC
TRBJ1-2	TRBV6-2/TRBV6-3	once	NA	CASSYSWADGRYGYTF	TGTGCCAGCAGTTACTCGTGGGCCGATGGGCGATATGGCTACACCTTC
TRBJ2-7	TRBV15	many	NA	CATSSNPSYEQYF	TGTGCCACCAGCTCCAACCCATCCTACGAGCAGTACTTC
TRBJ2-3	TRBV5-1	NA	NA	CASKEPSTDTQYF	TGCGCCAGCAAGGAGCCAAGCACAGATACGCAGTATTTT
TRBJ2-1	TRBV11-2	few	NA	CASLGGVGNEQFF	TGTGCCAGCTTAGGCGGGGTGGGTAATGAGCAGTTCTTC
TRBJ1-1	TRBV5-1	NA	NA	CASSAGDRAEAFF	TGCGCCAGCAGCGCAGGAGACCGAGCTGAAGCTTTCTTT
TRBJ2-1	TRBV7-7	NA	TRBD2	CASSLVTRGDEQFF	TGTGCTAGCAGCTTGGTTACACGGGGGGATGAGCAGTTCTTC
TRBJ1-2	TRBV28	few	NA	CASIDGANYGYTF	TGTGCCAGCATTGATGGAGCTAACTATGGCTACACCTTC
TRBJ2-3	TRBV14	NA	NA	CASSRKELLADTQYF	TGTGCCAGCAGCCGAAAAGAACTATTGGCAGATACGCAGTATTTT
TRBJ2-5	TRBV11-2	NA	NA	CASSRQLGETQYF	TGTGCCAGCAGCCGACAGCTAGGGGAGACCCAGTACTTC
TRBJ2-7	TRBV27	NA	NA	CASSLSSGTVSYEQYF	TGTGCCAGCAGTCTCTCCTCGGGGACGGTCTCCTACGAGCAGTACTTC
TRBJ2-1	TRBV3-1	NA	TRBD2	CASSQDPSGALSYNEQFF	TGTGCCAGCAGCCAAGACCCTAGCGGGGCGCTCTCCTACAATGAGCAGTTCTTC
TRBJ1-4	TRBV6-5	few	NA	CASSYSIGTGEEKLFF	TGTGCCAGCAGTTACTCGATCGGCACGGGGGAGGAAAAACTGTTTTTT
TRBJ2-7	TRBV4-3	NA	TRBD2	CASSPQASGYEQYF	TGCGCCAGCAGCCCCCAGGCTAGCGGCTACGAGCAGTACTTC
TRBJ2-1	TRBV4-2	few	NA	CASSQDDRPSLGEQFF	TGTGCCAGCAGCCAGGATGACAGGCCAAGCCTGGGTGAGCAGTTCTTC
TRBJ2-5	TRBV4-2	NA	NA	CASSPEVGQKETQYF	TGTGCCAGCAGCCCGGAGGTGGGGCAGAAGGAGACCCAGTACTTC
TRBJ1-1	TRBV30	NA	NA	CAWSLRGGDTEAFF	TGTGCCTGGAGCCTAAGGGGGGGTGACACTGAAGCTTTCTTT
TRBJ2-1	TRBV20-1	NA	NA	CSARGGGADYNEQFF	TGCAGTGCTCGGGGTGGGGGGGCGGATTACAATGAGCAGTTCTTC
TRBJ2-5	TRBV3-1	few	NA	CASSQKEGRQETQYF	TGTGCCAGCAGCCAAAAGGAGGGGCGCCAAGAGACCCAGTACTTC
TRBJ2-5	TRBV6-4	NA	TRBD2	CASSAKGLAGDGETQYF	TGTGCCAGCAGTGCCAAGGGGCTAGCGGGAGATGGGGAGACCCAGTACTTC
TRBJ2-1	TRBV9	NA	NA	CASSEGGGRNEQFF	TGTGCCAGCAGCGAGGGAGGGGGAAGAAATGAGCAGTTCTTC
TRBJ2-4	TRBV20-1	NA	TRBD2	CSARGRWTREAKNIQYF	TGCAGTGCTAGAGGGAGGTGGACTAGGGAAGCCAAAAACATTCAGTACTTC
TRBJ2-5	TRBV5-8	NA	NA	CASSPGLKGPNEQYF	TGTGCCAGCAGCCCGGGACTCAAGGGGCCCAATGAGCAGTACTTC
TRBJ2-1	TRBV10-3	NA	NA	CAVRDDDEQFF	TGTGCCGTCAGGGATGACGATGAGCAGTTCTTC
TRBJ2-7	TRBV7-9	NA	NA	CASSLGTEGEQYF	TGTGCCAGCAGCTTAGGGACAGAGGGGGAGCAGTACTTC
TRBJ2-5	TRBV11-2	NA	TRBD2	CASSIGGLQQETQYF	TGTGCCAGCAGCATCGGGGGACTACAACAAGAGACCCAGTACTTC
TRBJ2-1	TRBV7-2	NA	NA	CASSMSADEQFF	TGCGCCAGCAGTATGTCAGCTGATGAGCAGTTCTTC
TRBJ2-1	TRBV4-3	NA	NA	CASSNRNQPYNEQFF	TGCGCCAGCAGCAATAGGAACCAACCATACAATGAGCAGTTCTTC
TRBJ2-5	TRBV20-1	NA	TRBD2	CSASNLPGLAGGPSETQYF	TGCAGTGCTAGCAATCTCCCGGGACTAGCGGGGGGGCCTTCGGAGACCCAGTACTTC
TRBJ2-3	TRBV4-2	few	TRBD1	CASSPGTGRSDTQYF	TGTGCCAGCAGCCCCGGGACAGGGAGGAGTGATACGCAGTATTTT
TRBJ2-5	TRBV6-2/TRBV6-3	NA	TRBD1	CASSDRTGGIYETQYF	TGTGCCAGCAGTGACCGGACAGGGGGCATTTACGAGACCCAGTACTTC
TRBJ1-1	TRBV12-3/TRBV12-4	NA	NA	CASRDGGEGEAFF	TGTGCCAGCAGAGATGGGGGAGAGGGAGAAGCTTTCTTT
TRBJ1-2	TRBV9	few	TRBD1	CASRGQRRYGYTF	TGTGCCAGCAGGGGACAGAGAAGATATGGCTACACCTTC
TRBJ1-5	TRBV27	NA	TRBD1	CASSKKDREGQPQHF	TGTGCCAGCAGTAAAAAAGACAGGGAGGGGCAGCCCCAGCATTTT
TRBJ2-5	TRBV20-1	NA	NA	CSAREFAGKIETQYF	TGCAGTGCTAGAGAATTCGCAGGGAAGATAGAGACCCAGTACTTC
TRBJ2-5	TRBV7-9	NA	NA	CASSRVVGVQETQYF	TGTGCCAGCAGCCGAGTTGTGGGGGTCCAAGAGACCCAGTACTTC
TRBJ2-7	TRBV5-1	few	TRBD1	CASSQGTERDYEQYF	TGCGCCAGCAGCCAAGGGACAGAAAGGGACTACGAGCAGTACTTC
TRBJ2-1	TRBV12-3/TRBV12-4	NA	NA	CASGIQNRKGEQFF	TGTGCCAGCGGAATACAGAATAGAAAGGGTGAGCAGTTCTTC
TRBJ2-1	TRBV24-1	few	NA	CATSDFSGYNEQFF	TGTGCCACCAGTGATTTCTCGGGTTACAATGAGCAGTTCTTC
TRBJ1-2	TRBV5-1	NA	TRBD1	CASSLAPGTGAGYTF	TGCGCCAGCAGCTTGGCTCCCGGGACAGGGGCTGGCTACACCTTC
TRBJ2-7	TRBV6-2/TRBV6-3	NA	TRBD1	CASSPPDREPHEQYF	TGTGCCAGCAGTCCCCCTGACAGGGAGCCCCACGAGCAGTACTTC
TRBJ2-5	TRBV7-6	few	NA	CASSSGPLAEQYF	TGTGCCAGCAGCTCCGGACCCTTGGCGGAGCAGTACTTC
TRBJ2-7	TRBV3-1	NA	NA	CASSQESEQYF	TGTGCCAGCAGCCAAGAAAGCGAGCAGTACTTC